The 29 T cell receptor beta chains below come from one sample, sequenced in a study of blood T cells in healthy people across ages. Alongside a J-beta primer mix, a sample-barcoded 5' primer served in a second PCR lasting roughly 6 to 12 cycles. TCRdb passed the 5' RACE reads through MiXCR, listing each CDR3 protein once. This sample carries under 1,000,000 distinct CDR3 sequences, 46% of them seen once, and the ten largest clones take about a sixth. The material sequenced was blood. The receptors were gathered from a man older than 75 in good health.

This chain joins TRBV30 and TRBJ2-1; 10 positions agree with TRBD2. In germline, CDR1 is GTSNPN, CDR2 SVGIG (reference sequence). Trimming took 5 bases from V and 6 from J; bases not matched to a gene: 10. There are 15 residues in the CDR3. CDR3 nucleotide sequence: TGTGCCTGGGAAGGACTAGCGGAGGGCTTCAATGAGCAGTTCTTC. Translation gives CAWEGLAEGFNEQFF.

The sample holds a few counts of this clonotype. The J gene is TRBJ1-5, the V gene TRBV7-8, with D uncertain. CDR1 and CDR2 (germline): SGHVS, FQNEAQ. This CDR3 region has 11 residues. V dropped 0 bases and J dropped 11 bases, with 5 bases sitting between them. The CDR3 nucleotides read TGTGCCAGCAGCTTAGCAGGAGCCCAGCATTTT. Amino acid sequence: CASSLAGAQHF.

This chain links TRBV27 with TRBJ2-7; no reliable D call. This CDR3 has 13 residues. V lost 6 bases, J lost 1 base, and 10 bases lay in between. Germline-derived CDR1 and CDR2 are MNHEY and SMNVEV (reference sequence). CDR3 residues: CASSLRWSYEQYF. The DNA of the CDR3 is TGTGCCAGCAGCTTACGGTGGTCCTACGAGCAGTACTTC.

The sample holds many counts of this clonotype. This chain connects TRBV6-1 to TRBJ2-5; D is ambiguous. Trimming stripped 3 bases from V and 5 bases from J, with 7 bases between. This CDR3 has 12 amino acids. CDR1 is MNHNS and CDR2 is SASEGT in the germline V gene. The CDR3 DNA follows: TGTGCCAGCAGTGACTGGCGGGAGACCCAGTACTTC. Protein sequence: CASSDWRETQYF.

This rearrangement joins TRBV5-5 to TRBJ1-2; D is unresolved. V gave up 2 bases and J gave up 4 bases, with 12 bases separating them. From germline, CDR1 is SGHKS and CDR2 YYEKEE (reference sequence). CDR3 size: 14 residues. CDR3 in amino acids: CASSLGSLGYGYTF. The DNA of the CDR3 is TGTGCCAGCAGCTTAGGGAGTCTGGGCTATGGCTACACCTTC.

The V and J genes are TRBV29-1 and TRBJ1-2, with 7 bases lining up with TRBD1. The V gene's germline CDR1 is SQVTM and CDR2 ANQGSEA. Germline trimming cut 6 bases from V and 5 bases from J; bases unmatched to any gene: 6. The CDR3 has 12 amino acids. In DNA form, the CDR3 reads TGCAGCGTCCTGACAGGGTGGTATGGCTACACCTTC. Translating gives CSVLTGWYGYTF.

This clonotype was seen once. The chain couples TRBV5-1 to TRBJ1-4; 12 nucleotides match TRBD1. The junction had 7 bases not matched to a gene; V was cut back by 5 bases and J by 8 bases. Germline V lookup: CDR1 SGHRS, CDR2 YFSETQ. This CDR3 has 15 residues. CDR3 in DNA: TGCGCCAGCAGGACCGGGACAGGGGGCGTAGAAAAACTGTTTTTT. Translated, it gives CASRTGTGGVEKLFF.

With regard to this clonotype: A much larger clone differs by one base, so this may be a read error. The chain uses TRBV5-1 and TRBJ1-1; D not certain. The CDR3 runs 14 residues. The V end lost 7 bases, the J end lost 4 bases, and 17 bases lay between the germline ends. Germline V gene sequence: CDR1 SGHRS, CDR2 YFSETQ. This CDR3 reads CASGEGGGGTEAFF. The CDR3 DNA reads TGCGCCAGCGGCGAGGGAGGAGGTGGCACTGAAGCTTTCTTT.

The rearrangement links TRBV29-1 to TRBJ1-5, with a possible D match to TRBD1 (6 bases). CDR1 is SQVTM and CDR2 is ANQGSEA in the germline V gene. Trimming pared 5 bases from V and 4 bases from J, leaving 12 bases between. CDR3 length equals 13 residues. This CDR3 is CSVTQGMNQPQHF. The CDR3 DNA is TGCAGCGTTACCCAGGGGATGAATCAGCCCCAGCATTTT.

The table lists this clonotype with many counts. This rearrangement joins TRBV27 to TRBJ2-5; D is perhaps TRBD2 (5 bases). Germline V gives CDR1 MNHEY, CDR2 SMNVEV (reference sequence). The CDR3 has 14 amino acids. The V gene lost 2 bases and the J gene lost 5 bases, with 12 bases spanning the gap. The CDR3 DNA is TGTGCCAGCAGTTTAGCGGGTTCAACGGAGACCCAGTACTTC. Its protein product is CASSLAGSTETQYF.

V usage is TRBV6-1 and J usage is TRBJ2-7, with D tentatively TRBD1 (6 bases). Germline V gives CDR1 MNHNS, CDR2 SASEGT. V was pared by 6 bases and J by 2 bases, with 11 bases between. This CDR3 has 13 amino acids. CDR3 nucleotides: TGTGCCAGCAGGGCACAGGGACCCTACGAGCAGTACTTC. Translated, it gives CASRAQGPYEQYF.

A remark on this clonotype: The junction departs from the called germline gene at one end, perhaps through a read error. The rearrangement joins TRBV7-9 to TRBJ1-5; D is undetermined. Germline values: CDR1 SEHNR, CDR2 FQNEAQ (reference sequence). The length of the CDR3 is 13 residues. DNA of the CDR3: TGTGCCAGCAGCCCAGATAGCAAGCAGCCCCAGCATTTT. This codes for CASSPDSKQPQHF. The whole variable domain, filled in from reference TRBV7-9 and TRBJ1-5, reads DTGVSQNPRHKITKRGQNVTFRCDPISEHNRLYWYRQTLGQGPEFLTYFQNEAQLEKSRLLSDRFSAERPKGSFSTLEIQRTEQGDSAMYLCASSPDSKQPQHFGDGTRLSIL.

The gene calls are TRBV20-1 and TRBJ1-1; D perhaps matches TRBD1 (5 bases). Germline V gene data show CDR1 as DFQATT and CDR2 as SNEGSKA (reference sequence). The ends were cut back, 3 bases at V and 3 bases at J, with 14 bases in the middle. This CDR3 spans 14 amino acids. This chain's CDR3 is CSASAGSVYTEAFF. The CDR3 DNA reads TGCAGTGCTAGCGCAGGGTCGGTGTACACTGAAGCTTTCTTT.

The rearrangement uses TRBV28 and TRBJ1-4; D might be TRBD1 (6 bases). The length of the CDR3 is 16 residues. V lost 5 bases to trimming and J lost 4 bases, with 17 bases between them. CDR1 and CDR2 (germline): MDHEN, SYDVKM. The CDR3 loop is CASSPLRTVSNEKLFF. CDR3 nucleotides: TGTGCCAGCAGTCCATTAAGGACAGTCAGTAATGAAAAACTGTTTTTT.

The chain's CDR3 is CSAAPIAGGNNEQFF. The CDR3 DNA is TGCAGTGCAGCTCCTATAGCGGGAGGGAACAATGAGCAGTTCTTC. The chain uses TRBV20-1 and TRBJ2-1, with 11 bases fitting TRBD2. Trimming at V came to 6 bases and at J to 5 bases, leaving 9 bases not matched to a gene. Germline V lookup: CDR1 DFQATT, CDR2 SNEGSKA (reference sequence). This CDR3 region has 15 residues.

The chain couples TRBV14 to TRBJ2-1, with 9 bases aligning to TRBD2. CDR3 length: 15 residues. The J segment lost 7 bases and the V segment lost 4 bases, leaving 8 bases of the junction unmatched. In germline, CDR1 is SGHDN, CDR2 FVKESK. The CDR3 spells CASSLRSGGRNEQFF. The CDR3 DNA is TGTGCCAGCAGCCTCCGGAGCGGGGGGAGGAATGAGCAGTTCTTC.

The rearrangement links TRBV27 to TRBJ1-6; D not certain. Trimming cost V 2 bases and J 7 bases, with 12 bases left between them. Germline CDR1 MNHEY, CDR2 SMNVEV (reference sequence). The CDR3 sequence is 15 residues long. CDR3 residues: CASSLQVRSNSPLHF. In DNA form, the CDR3 reads TGTGCCAGCAGTTTACAGGTGCGGAGCAATTCACCCCTCCACTTT.

The rearrangement joins TRBV28 to TRBJ2-7; D gene ambiguous. The length of the CDR3 is 13 residues. Germline lookup yields CDR1 MDHEN and CDR2 SYDVKM. The V gene lost 6 bases and the J gene lost 6 bases, with 15 bases spanning the gap. DNA of the CDR3: TGTGCCAGCAGCCCGACTTATTACGCCGAGCAGTACTTC. Its translation is CASSPTYYAEQYF.

The table lists this clonotype with a few counts. V gene TRBV7-2 combines with J gene TRBJ2-7; D gene unclear. Germline V gene lookup returns CDR1 SGHTA and CDR2 FQGNSA. The CDR3 totals 14 residues. V lost 5 bases, J lost 3 bases, and 14 bases lay in between. This CDR3 reads CASSASSRGYEQYF. The CDR3 DNA reads as TGTGCCAGCAGCGCGTCCTCGCGTGGCTACGAGCAGTACTTC.

This clonotype was observed a handful of times. The chain joins TRBV5-1 to TRBJ2-1; TRBD1 might be the D (5 bases). V lost 1 base and J 5 bases, leaving 10 bases between the germline ends. The CDR3 consists of 14 residues. In germline, CDR1 is SGHRS, CDR2 YFSETQ. CDR3 residues: CASSLQAGNNEQFF. In DNA, the CDR3 is TGCGCCAGCAGCTTGCAAGCAGGGAACAATGAGCAGTTCTTC.

The chain carries TRBV3-1 and TRBJ2-1; 7 nucleotides match TRBD1. The germline V gene encodes CDR1 LGHDT and CDR2 YNNKEL (reference sequence). The CDR3 contains 15 residues. The V gene end was trimmed by 1 base and the J gene end by 6 bases; junction bases not matched to a gene: 6. The chain's CDR3 is CASSQVHRGPNEQFF. The CDR3 region has the DNA TGTGCCAGCAGCCAAGTGCACAGGGGCCCCAATGAGCAGTTCTTC.

This chain connects TRBV19 to TRBJ2-1; TRBD2 agrees at 11 bases. Germline CDR1 LNHDA, CDR2 SQIVND (reference sequence). V shed 3 bases and J 10 bases; nucleotides not matched to a gene: 11. The CDR3 is 16 residues long. As DNA, the CDR3 is TGTGCCAGTAGTATTCGGACTAGCGGGCTGACAGGGGAGCAGTTCTTC. As protein: CASSIRTSGLTGEQFF.

The chain combines TRBV28 with TRBJ2-3; 7 bases match TRBD1. This CDR3 has 15 amino acids. Losses at the gene ends were 5 bases for V and 2 bases for J; bases not matched to a gene: 7. Looked up from germline, CDR1 is MDHEN and CDR2 is SYDVKM. CDR3 coding DNA: TGTGCCAGCAGTCCCAGGACAGGCATCACAGATACGCAGTATTTT. This translates into CASSPRTGITDTQYF.

The V gene is TRBV7-2, the J gene TRBJ2-1; the match to TRBD1 covers 8 bases. The trim removed 0 bases at V and 12 bases at J, leaving 7 bases unmatched. In germline, CDR1 is SGHTA, CDR2 FQGNSA. The CDR3 loop spans 14 amino acids. This CDR3 reads CASSLATGDRGQFF. As DNA, the CDR3 is TGTGCCAGCAGCTTAGCGACAGGGGATCGAGGGCAGTTCTTC.

This clonotype was seen a few times. The chain combines TRBV2 with TRBJ1-5; no firm D call. V dropped 5 bases and J dropped 3 bases, with 11 bases sitting between them. Looked up from germline, CDR1 is SNHLY and CDR2 is FYNNEI. The CDR3 has 14 amino acids. CDR3: CASSFGSDNQPQHF. The CDR3 DNA reads TGTGCCAGCAGTTTCGGGTCAGACAATCAGCCCCAGCATTTT. Based on the CDR3 plus reference TRBV2 and TRBJ1-5, the full variable domain is EPEVTQTPSHQVTQMGQEVILRCVPISNHLYFYWYRQILGQKVEFLVSFYNNEISEKSEIFDDQFSVERPDGSNFTLKIRSTKLEDSAMYFCASSFGSDNQPQHFGDGTRLSIL.

This clonotype was counted only a few times. The chain employs TRBV2 and TRBJ1-1; D might be TRBD1 (6 bases). The germline CDR1 and CDR2 sequences are SNHLY and FYNNEI. The CDR3 is 14 amino acids. V shed 6 bases and J shed 4 bases, with 15 bases lying between them. The CDR3 sequence: CASRGTGRVTEAFF. DNA of the CDR3: TGTGCCAGCAGGGGAACAGGGAGAGTCACTGAAGCTTTCTTT.

This clonotype was detected a few times. The genes are TRBV7-2 and TRBJ2-5; the D gene could be TRBD1 or TRBD2 (7 bases each). This CDR3 contains 14 residues. V shed 5 bases and J shed 3 bases, with 13 bases lying between them. In germline, CDR1 is SGHTA, CDR2 FQGNSA. The CDR3 sequence: CASSQGGPKETQYF. The CDR3 bases are TGTGCCAGCAGCCAGGGGGGGCCCAAAGAGACCCAGTACTTC.

This clonotype has more than one count but fewer than ten. The rearrangement links TRBV7-2 to TRBJ2-1; D is unclear. This CDR3 comprises 13 residues. Deletions cut 5 bases from V and 4 bases from J, with 9 bases between. Germline values: CDR1 SGHTA, CDR2 FQGNSA. The CDR3 DNA is TGTGCCAGCAGCCCAATAAGGTACAATGAGCAGTTCTTC. Translating gives CASSPIRYNEQFF.

The chain links TRBV27 to TRBJ2-2, with D perhaps TRBD1 (5 bases). The CDR3 extends over 16 amino acids. V was clipped by 1 base and J by 0 bases, with 9 bases between them. Germline loops: CDR1 MNHEY, CDR2 SMNVEV (reference sequence). CDR3: CASSLWGLANTGELFF. The CDR3 DNA reads as TGTGCCAGCAGTTTATGGGGCCTAGCGAACACCGGGGAGCTGTTTTTT.